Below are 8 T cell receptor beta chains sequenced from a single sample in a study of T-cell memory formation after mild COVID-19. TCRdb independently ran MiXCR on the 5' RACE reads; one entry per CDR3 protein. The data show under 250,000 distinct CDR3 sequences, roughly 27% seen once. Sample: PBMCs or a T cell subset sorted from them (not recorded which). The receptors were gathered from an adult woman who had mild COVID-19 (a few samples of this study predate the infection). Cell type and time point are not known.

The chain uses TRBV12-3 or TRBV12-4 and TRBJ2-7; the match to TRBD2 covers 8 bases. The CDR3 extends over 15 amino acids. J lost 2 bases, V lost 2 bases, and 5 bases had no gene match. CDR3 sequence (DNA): TGTGCCAGCAGTTTAATGGCGGGGGGTGCCTACGAGCAGTACTTC. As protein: CASSLMAGGAYEQYF.

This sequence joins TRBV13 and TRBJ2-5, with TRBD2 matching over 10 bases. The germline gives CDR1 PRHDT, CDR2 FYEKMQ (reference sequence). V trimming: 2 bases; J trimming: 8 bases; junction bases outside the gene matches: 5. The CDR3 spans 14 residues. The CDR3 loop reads CASSLLSGGATQYF. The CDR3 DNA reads TGTGCCAGCAGCTTACTGAGCGGGGGGGCAACCCAGTACTTC. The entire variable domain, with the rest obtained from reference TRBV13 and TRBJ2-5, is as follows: AAGVIQSPRHLIKEKRETATLKCYPIPRHDTVYWYQQGPGQDPQFLISFYEKMQSDKGSIPDRFSAQQFSDYHSELNMSSLELGDSALYFCASSLLSGGATQYFGPGTRLLVL.

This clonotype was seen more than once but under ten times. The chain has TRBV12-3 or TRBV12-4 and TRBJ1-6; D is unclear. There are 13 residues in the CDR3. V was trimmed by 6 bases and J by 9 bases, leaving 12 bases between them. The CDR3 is CASSLLIRSPLHF. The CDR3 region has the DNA TGTGCCAGCAGCCTTCTCATTCGTTCACCCCTCCACTTT.

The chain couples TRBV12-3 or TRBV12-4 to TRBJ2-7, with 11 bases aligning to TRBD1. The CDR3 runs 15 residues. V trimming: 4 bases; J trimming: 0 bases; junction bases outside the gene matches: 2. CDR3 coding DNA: TGTGCCAGCAGTTCGGGACAGGGGGTCTCCTACGAGCAGTACTTC. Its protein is CASSSGQGVSYEQYF.

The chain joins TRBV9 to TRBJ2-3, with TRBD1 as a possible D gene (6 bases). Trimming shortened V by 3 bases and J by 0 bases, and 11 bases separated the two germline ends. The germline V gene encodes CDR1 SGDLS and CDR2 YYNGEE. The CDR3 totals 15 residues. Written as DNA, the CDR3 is TGTGCCAGCAGCGCGGACAGACCTAGCACAGATACGCAGTATTTT. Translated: CASSADRPSTDTQYF.

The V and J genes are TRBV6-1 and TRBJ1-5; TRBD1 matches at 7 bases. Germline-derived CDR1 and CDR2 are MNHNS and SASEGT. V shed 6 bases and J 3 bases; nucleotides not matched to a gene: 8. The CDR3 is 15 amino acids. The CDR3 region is CASRLTGMANQPQHF. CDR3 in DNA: TGTGCCAGCAGACTGACAGGGATGGCCAATCAGCCCCAGCATTTT.

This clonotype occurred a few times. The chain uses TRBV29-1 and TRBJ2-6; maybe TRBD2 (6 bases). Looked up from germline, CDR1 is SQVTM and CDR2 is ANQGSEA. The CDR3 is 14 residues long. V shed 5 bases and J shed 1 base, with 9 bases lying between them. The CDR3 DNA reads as TGCAGCGTTACCCGGGAGTCTGGGGCCAACGTCCTGACTTTC. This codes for CSVTRESGANVLTF. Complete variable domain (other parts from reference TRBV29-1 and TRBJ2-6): SAVISQKPSRDICQRGTSLTIQCQVDSQVTMMFWYRQQPGQSLTLIATANQGSEATYESGFVIDKFPISRPNLTFSTLTVSNMSPEDSSIYLCSVTRESGANVLTFGAGSRLTVL.

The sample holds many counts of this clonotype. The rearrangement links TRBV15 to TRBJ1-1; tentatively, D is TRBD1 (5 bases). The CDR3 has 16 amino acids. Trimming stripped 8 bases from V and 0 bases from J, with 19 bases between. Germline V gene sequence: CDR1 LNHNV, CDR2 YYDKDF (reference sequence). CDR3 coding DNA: TGTGCCACCGAATCCTCTATGACAGCTGTGAACACTGAAGCTTTCTTT. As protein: CATESSMTAVNTEAFF.